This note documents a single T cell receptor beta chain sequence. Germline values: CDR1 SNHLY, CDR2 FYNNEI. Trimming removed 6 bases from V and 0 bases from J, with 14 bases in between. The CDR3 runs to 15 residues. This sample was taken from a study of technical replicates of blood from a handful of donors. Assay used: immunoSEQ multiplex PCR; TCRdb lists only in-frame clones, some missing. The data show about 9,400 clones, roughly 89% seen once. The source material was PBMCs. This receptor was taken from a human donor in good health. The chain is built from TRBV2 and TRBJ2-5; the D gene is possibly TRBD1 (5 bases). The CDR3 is CASRVDSLNQETQYF. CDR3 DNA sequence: TGTGCCAGCAGGGTAGACAGCCTAAACCAAGAGACCCAGTACTTC.